This T cell receptor (beta chain) emerged from a study of identifying expanded T cells in peripheral blood. V shed 5 bases and J 4 bases; nucleotides not matched to a gene: 10. This CDR3 is 15 amino acids long. The germline V gene encodes CDR1 SQVTM and CDR2 ANQGSEA. Method: immunoSEQ multiplex PCR; TCRdb's copy keeps in-frame clones and lacks some. The sample yields around 130,000 clones, approximately 86% seen once. The chain combines TRBV29-1 with TRBJ2-7, with TRBD1 identical over 11 bases. This receptor was obtained from a person between 18 and 75 years old in good health. Sequencing was carried out using blood. For the CDR3, the DNA is TGCAGCGTTCGTACCGGACAGGGGGCGATGTACGAGCAGTACTTC. It is translated as CSVRTGQGAMYEQYF.